Included here is one T cell receptor (beta chain) sequence, with context. This clonotype was observed a handful of times. No antigen is known for it. No quality values exist for individual bases; no much larger clone is one base distant. The data originate from a study of blood T cells in healthy people across ages (dated by TCRdb to the mid-2010s). General notes on the study: Template switching captured roughly one uniquely barcoded TCR beta cDNA molecule per two T cells in model experiments. To track age-related changes in TCR beta repertoire diversity, the study relied on deep sequencing normalized with unique cDNA molecular identifiers. Donors were grouped into four age groups: young (average approximately 15 years), middle-aged (over 35), aged (around 56) and long-lived (over 80). To avoid experimental bias, donors of different ages were randomly spread across the sequencing lanes. The study analyzed two additional independent replicas of 1 million unique cDNA reads from the same blood draw for two donors, one aged 18 to 29 and one aged 80 or older. Results and caveats for the whole study, not just this receptor: Because profiling used bulk unsorted PBMCs, naive and antigen-experienced compartments could not be compared conclusively. Estimates of total diversity based on one million sequenced T cells were regarded as lower bounds and as underestimates. Compared with the aged group, more naive CD4+ T cells, fewer expanded clones and increased TCR diversity were shown by the long-lived group, suggesting age selection. Because donor CMV infection status was unknown, age-related changes in expanded clonotypes were potentially confounded. As age increased, observed TCR beta diversity per million T cells dropped in a roughly linear way, and a significant reduction was already evident by age around 41. Observed TCR beta diversity correlated strongly with the percentage of naive T cells measured by flow cytometry.

From the cysteine through the phenylalanine, the CDR3 covers 15 amino acids. Only CDR3 DNA is held: 45 bases, read in frame from base 1. Here V drops 4 bases and J drops 7 bases, and the junction holds 9 bases not matched to any gene. From a lookup of the germline V gene, CDR1 and CDR2 are SGHVS and FQNEAQ. The approximately 39 donors, aged about 6 to 95 years, were systemically healthy Caucasian individuals from Russia. Approximately 9 milliliters of peripheral blood were collected from each donor into EDTA-treated Vacutainer tubes. Ficoll-Paque density-gradient centrifugation was used to isolate PBMCs, with at least 7 million per sample. Trizol reagent was used to extract total RNA from the PBMCs, yielding at least 5.5 micrograms per sample. Naive CD45RAhigh/CD27high T cell percentages were measured by flow cytometry on a PBMC aliquot from every donor. Library prep was done by 5' RACE. Instrument on record: Illumina HiSeq 2500. A second PCR of roughly 6 to 11 cycles was performed with a sample-barcoded 5' primer and a J-beta primer mix. A unique molecular identifier was introduced onto each TCR beta cDNA molecule by a template-switch 5' adaptor carrying 12 random nucleotides. Each sample yielded at least 2.5 million CDR3-containing paired-end reads. All of the RNA was converted into first-strand cDNA using the Mint cDNA synthesis kit, with a TRBC-specific oligonucleotide serving as the primer. Following uracil-DNA glycosylase treatment, a first 18-cycle PCR with universal primers M1SS and BC2_uni_R was performed on all cDNA. The original pipeline was this. Each sample was normalized by randomly selecting 1 million high-quality reads, each carrying a distinct molecular identifier. Instead of being binned into consensus sequences, reads that shared molecular identifiers were thrown out. MiTCR, set to a Q25 quality threshold and the strictest error-elimination algorithm, was used for CDR3 identification, clonotype clustering and error correction. Lower-bound total TCR beta diversity was estimated with a nonparametric unseen species model using Euler transformation. TCRdb itself trimmed the public reads at Q25 with fastp, ran MiXCR and retained productive beta chains. CDR3 protein duplicates are merged, each entry listing the most common genes and DNA. TCRdb assigned the V and J calls; the authors' analysis was not used. Here the sample has hundreds of thousands of distinct CDR3 sequences; 55% to 75% occur a single time. The ten largest clones capture about 20% of the sample.

Recombination linked TRBV7-8 to TRBJ2-7, with 11 central nucleotides matching TRBD2. The source material was blood. The origin of this receptor is a man between 25 and 39 years old in good health. The DNA sequence is as follows: TGTGCCAGCAGCTCTTTAGCGGGAGGGCGTGGGGAGCAGTACTTC. Its protein reads: CASSSLAGGRGEQYF. The full variable domain, completed from the reference TRBV7-8 and TRBJ2-7 proteins outside the CDR3, reads GAGVSQSPRYKVAKRGQDVALRCDPISGHVSLFWYQQALGQGPEFLTYFQNEAQLDKSGLPSDRFFAERPEGSVSTLKIQRTQQEDSAVYLCASSSLAGGRGEQYFGPGTRLTVT.